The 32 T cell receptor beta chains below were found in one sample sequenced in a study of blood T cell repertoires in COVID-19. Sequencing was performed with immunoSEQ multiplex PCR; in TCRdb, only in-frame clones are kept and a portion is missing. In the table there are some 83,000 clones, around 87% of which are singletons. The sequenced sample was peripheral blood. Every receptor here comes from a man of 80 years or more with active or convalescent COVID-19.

CDR3 sequence reads: CSAQRGRGNTF. CDR3 coding DNA: TGCAGTGCCCAGCGGGGGCGCGGTAACACCTTC. V and J are TRBV20-1 and TRBJ1-2; tentative D call: TRBD1 (6 bases). V lost 6 bases to trimming and J lost 12 bases, with 17 bases between them. CDR3 length: 11 amino acids. The germline gives CDR1 DFQATT, CDR2 SNEGSKA (reference sequence).

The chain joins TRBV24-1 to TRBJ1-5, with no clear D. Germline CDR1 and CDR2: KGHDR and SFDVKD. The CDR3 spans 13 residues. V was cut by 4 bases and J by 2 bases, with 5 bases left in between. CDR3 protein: CATSESGNQPQHF. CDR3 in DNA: TGTGCCACCAGTGAGAGTGGCAATCAGCCCCAGCATTTT.

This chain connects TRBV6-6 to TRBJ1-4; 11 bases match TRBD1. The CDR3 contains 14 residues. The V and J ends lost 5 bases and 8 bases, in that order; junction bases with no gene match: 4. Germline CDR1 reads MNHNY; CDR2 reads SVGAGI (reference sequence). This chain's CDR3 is CASSGTGGLEKLFF. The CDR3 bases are TGTGCCAGCAGTGGGACAGGGGGTTTGGAAAAACTGTTTTTT.

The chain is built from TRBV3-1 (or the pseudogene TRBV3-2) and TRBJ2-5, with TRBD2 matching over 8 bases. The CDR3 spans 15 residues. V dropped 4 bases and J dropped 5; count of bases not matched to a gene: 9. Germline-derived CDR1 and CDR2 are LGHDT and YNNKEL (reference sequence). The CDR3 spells CASSLLLAAGETQYF. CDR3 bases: TGTGCCAGCAGCCTTCTACTAGCGGCGGGGGAGACCCAGTACTTC.

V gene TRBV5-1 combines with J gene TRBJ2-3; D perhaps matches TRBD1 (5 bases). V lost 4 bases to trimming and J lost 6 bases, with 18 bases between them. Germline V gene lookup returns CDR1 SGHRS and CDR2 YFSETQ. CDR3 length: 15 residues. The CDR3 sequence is CASSMNYQGADTQYF. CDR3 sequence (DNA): TGCGCCAGCAGCATGAACTACCAGGGCGCCGATACGCAGTATTTT.

CDR3 loop: CASSPPGVGNEQFF. CDR3 in DNA: TGCGCCAGCAGCCCCCCGGGGGTAGGCAATGAGCAGTTCTTC. The chain uses TRBV5-1 and TRBJ2-1, with a possible D match to TRBD2 (6 bases). The V and J ends lost 4 bases and 6 bases respectively, with 14 bases between them. Germline V gene sequence: CDR1 SGHRS, CDR2 YFSETQ. The CDR3 runs to 14 residues.

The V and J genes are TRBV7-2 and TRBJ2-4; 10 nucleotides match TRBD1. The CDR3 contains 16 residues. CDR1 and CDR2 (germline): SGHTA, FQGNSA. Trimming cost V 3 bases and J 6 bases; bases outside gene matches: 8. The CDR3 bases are TGTGCCAGCAGCTTCTTTCCGGGACAGGGGTCAAACATTCAGTACTTC. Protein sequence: CASSFFPGQGSNIQYF. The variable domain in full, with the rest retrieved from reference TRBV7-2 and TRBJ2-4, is GAGVSQSPSNKVTEKGKDVELRCDPISGHTALYWYRQSLGQGLEFLIYFQGNSAPDKSGLPSDRFSAERTGGSVSTLTIQRTQQEDSAVYLCASSFFPGQGSNIQYFGAGTRLSVL.

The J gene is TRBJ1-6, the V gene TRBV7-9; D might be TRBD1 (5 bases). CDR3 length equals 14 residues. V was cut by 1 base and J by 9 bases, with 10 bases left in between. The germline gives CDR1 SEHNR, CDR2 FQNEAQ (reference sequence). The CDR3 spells CASSLGQGSSPLHF. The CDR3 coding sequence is TGTGCCAGCAGCTTAGGGCAGGGTTCTTCACCCCTCCACTTT.

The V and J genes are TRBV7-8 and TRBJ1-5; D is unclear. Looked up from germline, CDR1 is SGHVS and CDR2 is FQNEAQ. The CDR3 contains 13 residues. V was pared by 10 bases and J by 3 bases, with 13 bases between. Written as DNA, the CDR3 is TGTGCCACCGCTGAGGGCTCCAATCAGCCCCAGCATTTT. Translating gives CATAEGSNQPQHF.

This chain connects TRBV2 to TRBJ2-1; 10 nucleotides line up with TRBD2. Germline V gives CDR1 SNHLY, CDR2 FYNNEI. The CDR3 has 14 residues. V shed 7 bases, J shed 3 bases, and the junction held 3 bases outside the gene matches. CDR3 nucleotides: TGTGCCAGCATGGCTAGCGGGGGCTACAATGAGCAGTTCTTC. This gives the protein CASMASGGYNEQFF.

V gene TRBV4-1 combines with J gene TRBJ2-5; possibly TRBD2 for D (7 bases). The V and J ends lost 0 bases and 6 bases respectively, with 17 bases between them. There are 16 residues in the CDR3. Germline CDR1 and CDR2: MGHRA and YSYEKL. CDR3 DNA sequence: TGCGCCAGCAGCCAAGACGGGGGGCGCCTTACCCAGACCCAGTACTTC. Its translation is CASSQDGGRLTQTQYF.

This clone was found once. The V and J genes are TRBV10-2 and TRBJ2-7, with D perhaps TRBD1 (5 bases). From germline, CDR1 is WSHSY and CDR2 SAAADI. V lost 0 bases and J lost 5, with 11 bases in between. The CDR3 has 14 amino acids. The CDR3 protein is CASSESTGVDEQYV. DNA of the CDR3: TGCGCCAGCAGTGAGTCTACAGGCGTTGACGAGCAGTACGTC.

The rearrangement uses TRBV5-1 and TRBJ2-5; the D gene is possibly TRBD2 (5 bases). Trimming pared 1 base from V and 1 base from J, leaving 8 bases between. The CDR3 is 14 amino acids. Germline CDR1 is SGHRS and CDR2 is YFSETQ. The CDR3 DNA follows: TGCGCCAGCAGCTTGTCTAGCTCCCAAGAGACCCAGTACTTC. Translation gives CASSLSSSQETQYF. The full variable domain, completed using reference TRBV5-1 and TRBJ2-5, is KAGVTQTPRYLIKTRGQQVTLSCSPISGHRSVSWYQQTPGQGLQFLFEYFSETQRNKGNFPGRFSGRQFSNSRSEMNVSTLELGDSALYLCASSLSSSQETQYFGPGTRLLVL.

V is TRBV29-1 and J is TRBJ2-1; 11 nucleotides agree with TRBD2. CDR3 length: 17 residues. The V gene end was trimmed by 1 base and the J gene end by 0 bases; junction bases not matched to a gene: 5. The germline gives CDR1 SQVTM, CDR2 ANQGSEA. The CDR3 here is CSVEVNSGGVSYNEQFF. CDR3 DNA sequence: TGCAGCGTTGAAGTAAATAGCGGGGGGGTCTCCTACAATGAGCAGTTCTTC.

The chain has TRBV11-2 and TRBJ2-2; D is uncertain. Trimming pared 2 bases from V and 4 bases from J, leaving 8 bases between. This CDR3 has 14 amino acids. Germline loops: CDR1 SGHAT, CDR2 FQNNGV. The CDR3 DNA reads TGTGCCAGCAGCTTATCCTCGGGCACCGGGGAGCTGTTTTTT. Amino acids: CASSLSSGTGELFF.

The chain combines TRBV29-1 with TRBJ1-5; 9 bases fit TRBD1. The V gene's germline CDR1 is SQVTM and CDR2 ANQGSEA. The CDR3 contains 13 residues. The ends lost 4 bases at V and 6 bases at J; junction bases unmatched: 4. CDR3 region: CSVGQGEGQPQHF. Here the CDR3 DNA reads TGCAGCGTTGGACAGGGGGAAGGTCAGCCCCAGCATTTT.

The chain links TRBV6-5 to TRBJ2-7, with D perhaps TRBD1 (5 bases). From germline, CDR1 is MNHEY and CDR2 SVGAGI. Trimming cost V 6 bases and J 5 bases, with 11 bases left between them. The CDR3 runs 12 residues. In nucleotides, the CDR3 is TGTGCCAGCAGAAAGGACATCGACGAGCAGTACGTC. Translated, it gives CASRKDIDEQYV.

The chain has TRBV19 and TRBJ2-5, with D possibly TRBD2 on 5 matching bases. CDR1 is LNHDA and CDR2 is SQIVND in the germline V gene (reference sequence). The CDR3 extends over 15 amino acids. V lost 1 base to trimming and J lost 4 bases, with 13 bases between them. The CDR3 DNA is TGTGCCAGTAGTATAGGAGGTCTAGCAGGAGAGACCCAGTACTTC. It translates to CASSIGGLAGETQYF.

CDR3 sequence reads: CASSPTPSGVETQYF. The CDR3 bases are TGTGCCAGCAGCCCTACGCCGTCGGGGGTAGAGACCCAGTACTTC. The chain is built from TRBV3-1 (or the pseudogene TRBV3-2) and TRBJ2-5; D possibly corresponds to TRBD2 (6 bases). Between the trimmed V and J ends, which lost 4 bases and 4 bases, there was a span of 16 bases. This CDR3 is 15 amino acids long. Germline assignment: CDR1 LGHDT and CDR2 YNNKEL (reference sequence).

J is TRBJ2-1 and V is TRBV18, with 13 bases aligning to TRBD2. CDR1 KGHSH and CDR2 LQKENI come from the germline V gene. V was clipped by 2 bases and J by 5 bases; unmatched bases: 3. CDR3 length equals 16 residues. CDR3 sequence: CASSPGLAGAHNEQFF. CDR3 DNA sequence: TGTGCCAGCTCACCAGGACTAGCGGGGGCCCACAATGAGCAGTTCTTC.

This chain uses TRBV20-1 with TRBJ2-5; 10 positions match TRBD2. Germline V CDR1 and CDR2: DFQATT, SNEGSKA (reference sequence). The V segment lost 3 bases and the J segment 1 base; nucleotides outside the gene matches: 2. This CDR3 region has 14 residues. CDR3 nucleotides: TGCAGTGCTAGTCTAGCGGGGGTCCAAGAGACCCAGTACTTC. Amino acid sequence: CSASLAGVQETQYF.

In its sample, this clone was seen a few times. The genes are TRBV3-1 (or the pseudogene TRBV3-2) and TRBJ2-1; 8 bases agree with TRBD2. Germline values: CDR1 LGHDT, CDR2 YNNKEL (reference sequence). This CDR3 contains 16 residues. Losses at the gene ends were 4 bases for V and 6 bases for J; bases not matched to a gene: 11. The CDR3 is CASSPKSGGASNEQFF. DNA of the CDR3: TGTGCCAGCAGCCCCAAGTCGGGGGGGGCCTCCAATGAGCAGTTCTTC.

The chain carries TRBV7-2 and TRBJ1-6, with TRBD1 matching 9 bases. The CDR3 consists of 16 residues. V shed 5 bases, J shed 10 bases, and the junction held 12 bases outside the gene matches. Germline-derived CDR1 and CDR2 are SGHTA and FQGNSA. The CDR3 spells CASSPTGGIGGSPLHF. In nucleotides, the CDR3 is TGTGCCAGCAGCCCAACAGGGGGCATAGGAGGATCACCCCTCCACTTT.

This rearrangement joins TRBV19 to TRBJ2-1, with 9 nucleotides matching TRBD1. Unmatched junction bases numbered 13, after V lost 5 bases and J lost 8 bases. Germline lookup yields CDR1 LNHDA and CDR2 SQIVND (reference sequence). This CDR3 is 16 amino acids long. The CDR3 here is CASSLQTGGGYDEQFF. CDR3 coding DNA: TGTGCCAGTAGTCTCCAGACAGGGGGAGGGTACGATGAGCAGTTCTTC.

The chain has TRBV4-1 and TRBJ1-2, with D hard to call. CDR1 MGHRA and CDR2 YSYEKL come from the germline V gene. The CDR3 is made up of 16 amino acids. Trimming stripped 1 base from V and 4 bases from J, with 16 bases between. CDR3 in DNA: TGCGCCAGCAGCCAAGGCTGGAACCGAGCGGGCTATGGCTACACCTTC. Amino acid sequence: CASSQGWNRAGYGYTF.

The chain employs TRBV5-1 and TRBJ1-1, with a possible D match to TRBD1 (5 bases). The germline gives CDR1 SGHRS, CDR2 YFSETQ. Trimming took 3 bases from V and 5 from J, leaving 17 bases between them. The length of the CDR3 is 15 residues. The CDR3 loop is CASSSPSGVGTEAFF. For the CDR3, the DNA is TGCGCCAGCAGCTCCCCTTCGGGGGTGGGGACTGAAGCTTTCTTT.

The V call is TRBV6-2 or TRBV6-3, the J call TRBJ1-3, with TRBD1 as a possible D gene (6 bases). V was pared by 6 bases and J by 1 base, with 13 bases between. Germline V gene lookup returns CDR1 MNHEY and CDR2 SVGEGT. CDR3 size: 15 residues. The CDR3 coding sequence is TGTGCCAGCAGCTTCTTCGGACAGTCTGGAAACACCATATATTTT. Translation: CASSFFGQSGNTIYF.

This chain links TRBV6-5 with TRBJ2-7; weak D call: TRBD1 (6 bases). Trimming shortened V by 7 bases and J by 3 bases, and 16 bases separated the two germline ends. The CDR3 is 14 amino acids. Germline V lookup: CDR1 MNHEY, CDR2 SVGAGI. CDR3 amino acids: CASTSGHLDYEQYV. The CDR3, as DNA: TGTGCCAGCACCTCGGGACACTTAGACTACGAGCAGTACGTC.

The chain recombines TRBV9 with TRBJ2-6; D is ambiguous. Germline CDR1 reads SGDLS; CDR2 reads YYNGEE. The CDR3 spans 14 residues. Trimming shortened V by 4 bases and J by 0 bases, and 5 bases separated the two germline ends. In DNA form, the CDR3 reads TGTGCCAGCAGCCCAATCTCTGGGGCCAACGTCCTGACTTTC. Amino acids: CASSPISGANVLTF.

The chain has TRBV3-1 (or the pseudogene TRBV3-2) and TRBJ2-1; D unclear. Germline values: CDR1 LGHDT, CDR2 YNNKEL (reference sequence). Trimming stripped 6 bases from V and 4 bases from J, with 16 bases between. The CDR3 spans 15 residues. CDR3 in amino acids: CASSKEDSGYNEQFF. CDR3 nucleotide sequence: TGTGCCAGCAGTAAAGAAGACTCCGGGTACAATGAGCAGTTCTTC.

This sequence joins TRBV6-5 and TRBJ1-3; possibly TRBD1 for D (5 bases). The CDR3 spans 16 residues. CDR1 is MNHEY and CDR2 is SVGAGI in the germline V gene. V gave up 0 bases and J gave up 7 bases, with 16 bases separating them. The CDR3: CASSYSRTGGRNTIYF. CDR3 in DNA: TGTGCCAGCAGTTACTCTCGGACGGGGGGAAGGAACACCATATATTTT.

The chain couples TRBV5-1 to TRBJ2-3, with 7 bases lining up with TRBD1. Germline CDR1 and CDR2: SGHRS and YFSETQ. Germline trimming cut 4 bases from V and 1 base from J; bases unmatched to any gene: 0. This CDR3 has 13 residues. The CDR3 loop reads CASSDRGTDTQYF. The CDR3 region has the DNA TGCGCCAGCAGCGACAGGGGCACAGATACGCAGTATTTT.